This TCR beta chain was identified during a study of type 1 and type 2 diabetes patients. Study in general: Samples came from type 1 diabetic, type 2 diabetic or nondiabetic people, recruited in China.

Amplification started from genomic DNA. Multiplex PCR with 30 forward and 13 reverse primers amplified the TCR beta CDR3. TCRdb re-called the multiplex PCR reads through MiXCR, storing one row per CDR3 protein. The profile shows about 290,000 distinct CDR3 sequences, roughly 48% of them singletons. Trimming removed 4 bases from V and 1 base from J, with 15 bases in between. The CDR3 runs 15 residues. Germline CDR1 is SGHDT and CDR2 is YYEEEE. Material for sequencing was peripheral blood mononuclear cells (PBMCs). This TCR derives from a young man with type 2 diabetes. The rearrangement links TRBV5-6 to TRBJ2-7; a possible D gene is TRBD1 (6 bases). The CDR3 protein is CASSSTDSLSYEQYF. DNA of the CDR3: TGTGCCAGCAGCAGTACGGACAGCCTATCCTACGAGCAGTACTTC.